The sequence of this T cell receptor (beta chain) was determined in a study of T cell changes during pregnancy in multiple sclerosis. Clones were read by immunoSEQ multiplex PCR, and TCRdb kept only the in-frame ones, dropping some. This table holds over 80,000 clones, about nine tenths found once. The TCR sequence derives from a female donor in good health, enrolled as a control in a pregnancy study. The sequencing here drew on peripheral blood, taken in the second trimester of pregnancy.

CDR3 sequence reads: CASSSGQYSYEQYF. CDR3 nucleotides: TGCGCCAGCAGCTCGGGACAGTACTCCTACGAGCAGTACTTC. The J gene is TRBJ2-7, the V gene TRBV5-1; 7 positions match TRBD1. CDR3 length: 14 residues. CDR1 and CDR2 from the germline V gene are SGHRS and YFSETQ. V was clipped by 3 bases and J by 0 bases; unmatched bases: 3.